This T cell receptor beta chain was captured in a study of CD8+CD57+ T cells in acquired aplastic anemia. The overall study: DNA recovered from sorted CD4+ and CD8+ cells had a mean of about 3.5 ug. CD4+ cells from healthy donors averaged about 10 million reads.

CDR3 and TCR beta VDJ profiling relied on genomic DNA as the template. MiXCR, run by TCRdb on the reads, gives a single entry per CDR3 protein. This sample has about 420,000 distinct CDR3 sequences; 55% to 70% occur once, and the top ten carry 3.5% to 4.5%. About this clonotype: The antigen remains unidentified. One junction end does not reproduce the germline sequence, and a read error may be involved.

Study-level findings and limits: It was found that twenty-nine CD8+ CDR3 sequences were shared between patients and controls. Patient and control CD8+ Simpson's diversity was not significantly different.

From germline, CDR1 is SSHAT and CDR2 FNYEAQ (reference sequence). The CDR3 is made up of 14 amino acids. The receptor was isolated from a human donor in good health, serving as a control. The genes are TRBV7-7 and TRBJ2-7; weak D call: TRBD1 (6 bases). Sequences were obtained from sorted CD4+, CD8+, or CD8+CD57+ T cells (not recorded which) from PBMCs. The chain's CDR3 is CASSLTVKGEHHIF. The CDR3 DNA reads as TGTGCTAGCAGCTTAACCGTCAAGGGGGAACACCATATATTC.